This T cell receptor (beta chain) was retrieved from a study of blood T cells in healthy people across ages (dated by TCRdb to about 2015). Looking at the study overall: In model experiments, template switching captured roughly one uniquely barcoded TCR beta cDNA molecule for every two T cells. For two donors (one aged 18 to 29 and one aged 80 or older), the study analyzed two additional independent replicas of 1 million unique cDNA reads from the same blood draw. To avoid experimental bias, donors of different ages were randomly spread across the sequencing lanes. Using deep sequencing normalized with unique cDNA molecular identifiers, the study measured how TCR beta repertoire diversity changes with age. Donors were grouped into four age groups: young (average roughly 17 years), middle-aged (less than 40), aged (approximately 67) and long-lived (about 82).

Receptor amplification or capture employed 5' RACE. Sequencer: Illumina HiSeq 2500. A second 7 to 11 cycle PCR used a sample-barcoded 5' primer and a J-beta primer mix. Each TCR beta cDNA molecule received a unique molecular identifier from a template-switch 5' adaptor carrying 12 random nucleotides. At least 2.5 million CDR3-containing paired-end reads were obtained from each sample. All of the RNA was converted into first-strand cDNA using the Mint cDNA synthesis kit, with a TRBC-specific oligonucleotide serving as the primer. After uracil-DNA glycosylase treatment, a first 18-cycle PCR used universal primers M1SS and BC2_uni_R on all cDNA. The original methods were these. For normalization, 1 million high-quality reads, each with a distinct molecular identifier, were randomly selected from each sample. Reads sharing molecular identifiers were discarded rather than binned into consensus sequences. MiTCR, with a Q25 quality threshold and the strictest error-elimination algorithm, was used for CDR3 identification, clonotype clustering and error correction. A nonparametric unseen species model using Euler transformation provided a lower-bound estimate of total TCR beta diversity. TCRdb's own reprocessing of the public reads used fastp at Q25 and MiXCR and kept productive beta chains. All rows with the same CDR3 protein become a single entry with the most common DNA and genes. These V and J calls derive from TCRdb rather than the authors' analysis. This sample comprises roughly 680,000 distinct CDR3 sequences, more than 40% of them detected only once. Around 32% of the sample comes from the top ten.

What the work shows at the level of the full study, not this receptor alone: As age increased, observed TCR beta diversity per million T cells dropped in a roughly linear way, and a significant reduction was already evident by age about 36. The CMV infection status of donors was not known, potentially confounding age-related changes in expanded clonotypes. There was a strong correlation between observed TCR beta diversity and the percentage of naive T cells measured by flow cytometry. Compared with the aged group, the long-lived group had more naive CD4+ T cells, fewer expanded clones and increased TCR diversity, a pattern suggesting age selection. Estimates of total diversity based on one million sequenced T cells were considered lower bounds and underestimates. Conclusive comparison of naive and antigen-experienced compartments was prevented by the profiling of bulk unsorted PBMCs.

The donors were 40 or so Caucasian individuals from Russia, aged about 6 to 95 years, who were systemically healthy. Approximately 9 milliliters of peripheral blood were collected from each donor into EDTA-treated Vacutainer tubes. PBMCs were isolated by Ficoll-Paque density-gradient centrifugation, with at least 7 million obtained per sample. Trizol reagent was used to extract total RNA from the PBMCs, yielding at least 5.5 micrograms per sample. The percentages of naive CD45RAhigh/CD27high T cells were determined by flow cytometry on a PBMC aliquot from every donor. This clonotype was counted between two and nine times. No antigen is known for it. No much larger clone exists at a distance of one base, and base qualities are not known. The sequenced sample consisted of blood. The receptor comes from an older woman in good health.

In nucleotides, the sequence is TGTGCCAGCGGAGCGGTCCAAGAGACCCAGTACTTC. Translated, this is CASGAVQETQYF. The chain employs TRBV28 and TRBJ2-5; the D segment could be TRBD2, given 5 matching bases. CDR1 and CDR2 (MDHEN, SYDVKM) derive from the germline V gene. From cysteine to phenylalanine, the CDR3 is 12 amino acids long. Kept here is only the CDR3 DNA, which spans 36 bases and is read in frame from base 1. V is shortened by 8 bases, J by 1 base, and the region joining them spans 8 bases.